The sample holds a few counts of the clone carrying this T cell receptor beta chain. Its target is not known. This entry comes from a study of human T cells and chemical hapten exposure. The wider study: DPC at 0.01% went onto the upper back in patch tests, read at 6 days.

Unique molecular identifiers were linked by the library to individual cDNA molecules. Using its own MiXCR run on the RACE reads, TCRdb lists one record per CDR3 protein. The sample includes tens of thousands of distinct CDR3 sequences, over 9.5% seen only once; the top ten take approximately 2.2%. The V and J ends lost 8 bases and 5 bases respectively, with 40 bases between them. In germline, CDR1 is PRHDT, CDR2 FYEKMQ (reference sequence). The CDR3 contains 21 residues. Study conclusions and caveats: After DPC sensitization, TCRs above 1 in 1000 frequency showed no change.

Specified time point: patch test 1, 2 weeks after DPC sensitization. As to treatment: therapeutic diphenylcyclopropenone sensitization with weekly scalp DPC. The chain links TRBV13 to TRBJ2-7; perhaps D is TRBD1 or TRBD2 (7 bases each). The starting material was whole blood, obtained in connection with sensitization to the hapten diphenylcyclopropenone (DPC). This clonotype was obtained from a man in his forties with alopecia areata. Some clones in this sample may be carry-over from other donors' samples. CDR3: CASSATGPQGAGRFGVHEQYF. The CDR3 nucleotides are TGTGCCAGCTCCGCGACAGGGCCCCAGGGAGCGGGGAGGTTCGGGGTACACGAGCAGTACTTC.